The present T cell receptor (beta chain) was sequenced within a study of blood T cells in healthy people across ages. Whole-study findings and limits: It was held that the diversity estimates obtained from one million T cells were underestimates. Any changes in expanded clonotypes were possibly confounded, as donor CMV status remained unknown.

V lost 6 bases and J lost 4, with 10 bases in between. This CDR3 contains 13 residues. Germline V gives CDR1 ENHRY, CDR2 SYGVKD. A second PCR of roughly 7 to 11 cycles used a sample-barcoded 5' primer and a J-beta primer mix. MiXCR, run by TCRdb on the 5' RACE reads, gives a single entry per CDR3 protein. The data hold under 850,000 distinct CDR3 sequences, with 35% to 40% observed a single time. Each donor supplied approximately 10 milliliters of peripheral blood. This clonotype was counted a few times. What it recognizes is unknown. The material sequenced was blood. The receptor's source is a man between 18 and 29 years old in good health. This chain joins TRBV10-3 and TRBJ2-1, with D unresolved. This chain's CDR3 is CAIRDLLYNEQFF. In DNA, the CDR3 is TGTGCCATCAGGGACCTCCTTTACAATGAGCAGTTCTTC.